This TCR beta chain is from a study of blood T cell repertoires in COVID-19. Produced via immunoSEQ multiplex PCR; TCRdb's table is partial and in-frame only. This table has over 85,000 clones, 72% appearing once. Per germline, CDR1 GTSNPN and CDR2 SVGIG (reference sequence). This CDR3 spans 13 amino acids. Germline trimming cut 8 bases from V and 6 bases from J; bases unmatched to any gene: 12. Ten or more counts support this clone. The chain recombines TRBV30 with TRBJ1-1; TRBD1 agrees at 7 bases. The receptor's source is a woman aged 55-70 years with acute or convalescent COVID-19. The sample consisted of peripheral blood. The CDR3 DNA follows: TGTGCCCGAACAGTACAGGGGTTCCCTGAAGCTTTCTTT. It codes for CARTVQGFPEAFF.